One and the same sample provided the 14 T cell receptor beta chains below, sequenced in a study of shared clonotypes between healthy human individuals. TCRdb keeps only in-frame clones here, not all; method: immunoSEQ multiplex PCR. The sample lists 650,000 to 800,000 clones, around 90% seen once, with 24% in the top ten. Terminally differentiated effector memory CD45RA+ cells were excluded by CCR7 positive selection of CD45RO-negative cells. The sample was naive CD8+ T cells sorted from blood. Source of these receptors: a man aged 25-45 years in good health.

J is TRBJ2-3 and V is TRBV7-9, with D unresolved. Trimming removed 2 bases from V and 0 bases from J, with 9 bases in between. Germline V lookup: CDR1 SEHNR, CDR2 FQNEAQ (reference sequence). This CDR3 region has 15 residues. The CDR3 reads CASSLNSESTDTQYF. CDR3 bases: TGTGCCAGCAGCTTAAACAGTGAAAGCACAGATACGCAGTATTTT. Together with reference TRBV7-9 and TRBJ2-3, the CDR3 gives the full variable domain: DTGVSQNPRHKITKRGQNVTFRCDPISEHNRLYWYRQTLGQGPEFLTYFQNEAQLEKSRLLSDRFSAERPKGSFSTLEIQRTEQGDSAMYLCASSLNSESTDTQYFGPGTRLTVL.

This clone appeared a single time. J is TRBJ2-7 and V is TRBV27; 7 nucleotides line up with TRBD2. The CDR3 extends over 15 amino acids. The trim removed 6 bases at V and 3 bases at J, leaving 11 bases unmatched. Germline V gene lookup returns CDR1 MNHEY and CDR2 SMNVEV (reference sequence). CDR3 amino acids: CASSQSGTWNYEQYF. DNA for the CDR3: TGTGCCAGCAGCCAGAGCGGGACTTGGAACTACGAGCAGTACTTC.

The CDR3 DNA sequence: TGTGCCACTTCTATGGCAGCCGTTATGGAGGGCTACACCTTC. The encoded protein is CATSMAAVMEGYTF. The gene calls are TRBV6-5 and TRBJ1-2, with D unclear. V was shortened by 10 bases and J by 8 bases, with 23 bases between the two germline ends. The germline gives CDR1 MNHEY, CDR2 SVGAGI. The CDR3 covers 14 residues.

J is TRBJ2-7 and V is TRBV9; 7 bases match TRBD1. V lost 4 bases to trimming and J lost 0 bases; unmatched junction nucleotides: 7. There are 15 residues in the CDR3. Germline V gene data show CDR1 as SGDLS and CDR2 as YYNGEE. The CDR3 bases are TGTGCCAGCAGCTCCCCGGGACAGAACTCCTACGAGCAGTACTTC. It is translated as CASSSPGQNSYEQYF.

The chain couples TRBV30 to TRBJ2-5, with 8 bases lining up with TRBD1. CDR3 length equals 17 residues. Per the germline V gene, CDR1 is GTSNPN and CDR2 is SVGIG (reference sequence). Unmatched junction bases numbered 12, after V lost 2 bases and J lost 1 base. The CDR3 region is CAWSYFPGGRVQETQYF. In DNA, the CDR3 is TGTGCCTGGAGTTACTTTCCAGGGGGCCGGGTCCAAGAGACCCAGTACTTC.

Points on this clone: The same CDR3 is also encoded by other DNA sequences in this sample. The chain recombines TRBV4-1 with TRBJ1-5; possibly TRBD1 for D (6 bases). Germline CDR1 is MGHRA and CDR2 is YSYEKL. V shed 3 bases and J shed 6 bases, with 9 bases lying between them. The CDR3 covers 13 residues. CDR3 nucleotides: TGCGCCAGCAGCCAGGACAGAGGTCAGCCCCAGCATTTT. The encoded protein is CASSQDRGQPQHF.

The gene calls are TRBV7-6 and TRBJ2-7; D is perhaps TRBD1 or TRBD2 (5 bases each). This CDR3 region has 17 residues. Between the trimmed V and J ends, which lost 4 bases and 3 bases, there was a span of 22 bases. From germline, CDR1 is SGHVS and CDR2 FNYEAQ. CDR3 protein: CASSSSWGTAGFYEQYF. CDR3 DNA sequence: TGTGCCAGCAGCTCGTCGTGGGGGACCGCCGGGTTCTACGAGCAGTACTTC.

The chain has TRBV19 and TRBJ1-1; TRBD1 might be the D (6 bases). With 5 bases removed from V and 7 bases from J, the gap between germline ends came to 23 bases. The CDR3 is made up of 16 amino acids. The germline V gene has CDR1 LNHDA and CDR2 SQIVND (reference sequence). CDR3: CASSDRGSTGWGEAFF. CDR3 coding DNA: TGTGCCAGTAGTGACAGAGGAAGTACAGGGTGGGGTGAAGCTTTCTTT.

The chain couples TRBV30 to TRBJ1-1; tentative D call: TRBD1 (6 bases). The CDR3 covers 12 residues. The V end was cut by 6 bases, the J end by 2 bases, with 10 bases between. Germline V gene data show CDR1 as GTSNPN and CDR2 as SVGIG (reference sequence). The CDR3 DNA follows: TGTGCCTGTCAGGGGAAAAACACTGAAGCTTTCTTT. Translated, it gives CACQGKNTEAFF.

V is TRBV29-1 and J is TRBJ2-7, with D perhaps matching TRBD2 (6 bases). The germline V and J ends were trimmed by 1 base and 4 bases, with 14 bases remaining between them. The CDR3 is 14 amino acids. Germline CDR1 SQVTM, CDR2 ANQGSEA. For the CDR3, the DNA is TGCAGCGTTGAAGGGGAGGTCACCTTTTACGAGCAGTACTTC. Amino acid sequence: CSVEGEVTFYEQYF.

The CDR3 nucleotides read TGTGCCAGCAGCGTTACGAGGGGGACAGGTGTCTCTGGGGCCAACGTCCTGACTTTC. Encoded protein: CASSVTRGTGVSGANVLTF. The chain employs TRBV9 and TRBJ2-6; 8 bases are a match to TRBD1. V lost 2 bases and J lost 0; bases outside the gene matches: 10. Germline V gene data show CDR1 as SGDLS and CDR2 as YYNGEE. The CDR3 is 19 amino acids. The complete variable domain, with remaining parts taken from reference TRBV9 and TRBJ2-6, reads DSGVTQTPKHLITATGQRVTLRCSPRSGDLSVYWYQQSLDQGLQFLIQYYNGEERAKGNILERFSAQQFPDLHSELNLSSLELGDSALYFCASSVTRGTGVSGANVLTFGAGSRLTVL.

This chain joins TRBV7-9 and TRBJ2-1; tentative D call: TRBD2 (5 bases). Trimming cost V 3 bases and J 6 bases, with 15 bases left between them. The CDR3 has 15 residues. Germline V gives CDR1 SEHNR, CDR2 FQNEAQ (reference sequence). Written as DNA, the CDR3 is TGTGCCAGCAGCTTCTCAGCGCTACGGGGCAATGAGCAGTTCTTC. It codes for CASSFSALRGNEQFF.

The V gene is TRBV7-9, the J gene TRBJ1-2; 7 bases fit TRBD1. The V and J ends lost 4 bases and 8 bases, in that order; junction bases with no gene match: 7. From germline, CDR1 is SEHNR and CDR2 FQNEAQ (reference sequence). The CDR3 is 13 amino acids. The CDR3 DNA sequence: TGTGCCAGCAGCTCAGAGACAGGGTACGGCTACACCTTC. Protein: CASSSETGYGYTF.

This chain links TRBV29-1 with TRBJ2-1; 8 positions match TRBD2. Germline CDR1 reads SQVTM; CDR2 reads ANQGSEA. After removal of 3 bases from V and 3 bases from J, the junction contained 22 bases not matched to a gene. This CDR3 has 20 amino acids. The CDR3 is CSVDSTSPTLGGGHYNEQFF. The CDR3 DNA reads TGCAGCGTTGACTCGACCTCCCCCACGCTGGGCGGGGGGCACTACAATGAGCAGTTCTTC.